The clone carrying this TCR beta chain was picked up many times. Its cognate antigen is unknown. The CDR3 spans 13 residues. Trimming cost V 4 bases and J 8 bases; bases outside gene matches: 3. Germline CDR1 SGHAT, CDR2 FQNNGV. Germline DNA was also extracted, and blood RNA was taken from unsorted whole blood. The entry originates in a study of tumor-infiltrating lymphocytes in primary liver carcinoma. The overall study: The tumors, T1-T3 N0M0 lesions, were roughly 4.2 to 11 cm across.

Findings and limits, study-wide: Tumor-blood pairs (like tumor-adjacent pairs) overlapped less than tumor region pairs did.

The investigators made TCR beta cDNA from roughly 0.55 ug total RNA, using a constant-region primer. Amplification in three nested multiplex PCR rounds with slightly modified ARM-PCR gave rise to TCR beta libraries. In the first two PCR rounds, TRBV1-TRBV30 forward primers were paired with a C-beta reverse primer, and each round lasted 10 cycles. MiXCR, run by TCRdb on the multiplex PCR reads, gives a single entry per CDR3 protein. Altogether about 330,000 distinct CDR3 sequences are present, approximately 64% being singletons, with the ten largest covering about 6.5%. The sequenced material came from peripheral blood. The chain has TRBV11-2 and TRBJ2-2, with 8 positions matching TRBD1. The sequence came from a man between 40 and 49 years old with primary liver carcinoma and hepatitis B virus infection. CDR3 region: CASSYQGAGELFF. CDR3 bases: TGTGCCAGCAGCTATCAGGGGGCAGGGGAGCTGTTTTTT.